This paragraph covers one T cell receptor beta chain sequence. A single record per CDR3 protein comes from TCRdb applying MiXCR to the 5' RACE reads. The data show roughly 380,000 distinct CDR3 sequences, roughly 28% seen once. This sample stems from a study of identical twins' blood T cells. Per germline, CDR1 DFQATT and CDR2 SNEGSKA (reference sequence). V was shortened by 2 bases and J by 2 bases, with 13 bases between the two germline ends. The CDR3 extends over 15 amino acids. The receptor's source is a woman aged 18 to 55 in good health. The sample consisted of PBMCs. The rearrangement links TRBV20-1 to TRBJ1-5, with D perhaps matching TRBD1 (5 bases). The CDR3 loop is CSARRGRGGNQPQHF. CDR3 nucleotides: TGCAGTGCTAGACGGGGACGGGGCGGCAATCAGCCCCAGCATTTT.